A single sample gave rise to the 4 T cell receptor beta chains below, sequenced in a study of T-cell reconstitution after alpha-beta-depleted transplantation in children. Unique molecular identifiers were used in preparing the TCRbeta library. TCRdb reprocessed the PCR reads via MiXCR and lists one record per CDR3 protein. The data hold a few hundred thousand distinct CDR3 sequences, with roughly 44% observed a single time. Specimen: PBMCs, collected before TCRalphabeta/CD19-depleted stem cell transplant. The receptors stem from a girl aged 2 to 9 with aplastic anemia, due to receive a stem cell transplant.

This clonotype was found a few times. The V call is TRBV18, the J call TRBJ2-5; 8 bases line up with TRBD1. With V trimmed by 3 bases and J by 5 bases, 5 bases remained unmatched. In germline, CDR1 is KGHSH, CDR2 LQKENI. The CDR3 runs 14 residues. The CDR3: CASSPRTGRETQYF. The CDR3 DNA reads TGTGCCAGCTCACCCAGGACAGGGAGGGAGACCCAGTACTTC.

V usage is TRBV5-1 and J usage is TRBJ2-7; TRBD1 matches 7 bases. The CDR3 contains 15 residues. The ends lost 2 bases at V and 5 bases at J; junction bases unmatched: 10. Germline CDR1 SGHRS, CDR2 YFSETQ. The CDR3 reads CASSLIWGQMDEQYF. In DNA form, the CDR3 reads TGCGCCAGCAGCTTAATATGGGGACAGATGGACGAGCAGTACTTC.

The table lists this clonotype with a count of one. V and J are TRBV5-1 and TRBJ2-3; D is ambiguous. The length of the CDR3 is 16 residues. Germline V gene lookup returns CDR1 SGHRS and CDR2 YFSETQ. V was pared by 1 base and J by 1 base, with 13 bases between. CDR3 coding DNA: TGCGCCAGCAGCTTGTATATGGACGGGCGCACAGATACGCAGTATTTT. This gives the protein CASSLYMDGRTDTQYF.

This clonotype was counted between two and nine times. The chain carries TRBV27 and TRBJ2-7; the match to TRBD2 covers 14 bases. Germline CDR1 is MNHEY and CDR2 is SMNVEV (reference sequence). This CDR3 has 15 amino acids. V was pared by 5 bases and J by 6 bases, with 6 bases of the junction left unmatched. This CDR3 is CASSTVGTSGSEQYF. In nucleotides, the CDR3 is TGTGCCAGCAGTACTGTGGGGACTAGCGGGAGCGAGCAGTACTTC.